Below, one T cell receptor beta chain is given with its context. The source of the sample is a study of blood T cell repertoires in COVID-19. Clones were sequenced by immunoSEQ multiplex PCR, and TCRdb holds only the in-frame ones, with some missing. The repertoire consists of 360,000 or so clones, with 85% to 90% occurring once and the leading ten covering 1.5% to 2%. This CDR3 spans 13 amino acids. Germline V gives CDR1 GTSNPN, CDR2 SVGIG (reference sequence). V lost 1 base and J 7 bases, leaving 13 bases between the germline ends. Individuals aged 18 to 89 years were recruited from roughly 22 US areas.

The chain joins TRBV30 to TRBJ2-5; D possibly corresponds to TRBD2 (7 bases). What was sequenced was PBMCs or T cells enriched from blood (not recorded which). This clonotype originated in a woman aged 25 to 39 who had recovered from COVID-19. The CDR3, as DNA: TGTGCCTGGAGTGACGTGAGGGGGGGGACCCAGTACTTC. Amino acids: CAWSDVRGGTQYF.